This note documents a single TCR beta chain sequence. What it recognizes is unknown. Researchers ran the PCR with 60 Vbeta and 13 Jbeta primers. Sequencing was performed with immunoSEQ multiplex PCR; in TCRdb, only in-frame clones are kept and a portion is missing. The repertoire has under 200,000 clones, less than 90% of them found once; the top ten carry 0.38%. The data derive from a study of cytomegalovirus exposure and HLA in healthy donors. Overall study findings and caveats: In a later analysis, a missense DCLRE1C variant was linked to TCR beta V- and J-gene trimming.

The CDR3 sequence is 13 residues long. Looked up from germline, CDR1 is SNHLY and CDR2 is FYNNEI. Trimming pared 5 bases from V and 5 bases from J, leaving 10 bases between. The gene calls are TRBV2 and TRBJ2-1; D is uncertain. The receptor was derived from a boy aged 2 to 10 in good health and CMV-seronegative. Sequencing was done on a sample of PBMCs. The CDR3 DNA reads TGTGCCAGCAGTCAAAACTTCAACAATGAGCAGTTCTTC. Amino acids: CASSQNFNNEQFF.